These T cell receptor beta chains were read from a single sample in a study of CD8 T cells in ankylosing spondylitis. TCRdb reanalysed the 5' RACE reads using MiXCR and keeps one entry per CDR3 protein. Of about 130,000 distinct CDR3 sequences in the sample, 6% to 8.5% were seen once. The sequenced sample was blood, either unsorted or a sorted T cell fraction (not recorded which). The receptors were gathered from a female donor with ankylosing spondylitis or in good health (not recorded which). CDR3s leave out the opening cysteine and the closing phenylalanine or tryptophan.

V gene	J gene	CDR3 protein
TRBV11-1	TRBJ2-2	ASSLHTGELF
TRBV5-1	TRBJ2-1	ASSLKGTEQF
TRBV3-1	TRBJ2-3	ASSHPEEGMSTDTQY
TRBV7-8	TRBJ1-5	ASSVLGTGVSNQPQH
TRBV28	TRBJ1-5	ASREQGAWQPQH
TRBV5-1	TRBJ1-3	ASSFGQSSGNTIY
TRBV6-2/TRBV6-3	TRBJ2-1	ASSYDSGQGNNEQF
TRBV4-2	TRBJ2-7	ASSQDLVGPQQY
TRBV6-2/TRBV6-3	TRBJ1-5	ASSFSHQPQH
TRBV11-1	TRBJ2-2	ASSTDRDTGELF
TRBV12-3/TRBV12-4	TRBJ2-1	ASSSPGLAEKQF
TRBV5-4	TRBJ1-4	ASSLGGNEKLL
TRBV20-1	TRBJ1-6	SARDPDLGNNSPLH
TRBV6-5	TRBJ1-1	ASSYLTGQNTEAF
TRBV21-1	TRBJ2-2	ASSTPTGDTGELF
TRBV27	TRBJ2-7	ASSLSRTGVTTLIYEQY
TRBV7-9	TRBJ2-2	ASSRDTNTGELF
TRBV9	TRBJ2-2	ASSLKWGASGELF
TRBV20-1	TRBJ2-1	SAGGLAGVNEQF
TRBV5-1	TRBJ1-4	ASSAGRINEKLF
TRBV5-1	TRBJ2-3	ASSSGGDITDTQY
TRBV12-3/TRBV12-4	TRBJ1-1	TSSLLGGTIAPNTEAF
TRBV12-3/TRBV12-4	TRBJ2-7	ASSGRVHISEQY
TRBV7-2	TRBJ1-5	ASSLPGYQPQH
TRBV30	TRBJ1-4	ACAGLTTSQANEKLF
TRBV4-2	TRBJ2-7	ASSHLSGGSSYEQY
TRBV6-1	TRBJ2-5	ASSTTGGKQETQY
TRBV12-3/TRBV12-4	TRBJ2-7	ASRGISYEQY
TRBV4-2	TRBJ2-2	ASSQGFRTTTGELF
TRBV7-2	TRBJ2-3	ASSSTGGEDTQY
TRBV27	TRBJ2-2	ASSLAGGPTGELF
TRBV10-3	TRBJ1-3	AISESMAGDRNTIY
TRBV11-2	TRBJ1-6	ASRTNRGLPPLH
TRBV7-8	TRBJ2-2	ASSLAQRPLGRELF
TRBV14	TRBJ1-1	ASSQDRADRVHTEAF
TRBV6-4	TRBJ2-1	ASSGMGLAVNEQF
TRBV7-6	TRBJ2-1	TSSLERSYNEQF
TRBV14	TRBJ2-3	ASSQDYRATDTQY
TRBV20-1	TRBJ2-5	SARLAGKETQY